The T cell receptor beta chain described here comes from a study of Ad26.COV2.S vaccination and SARS-CoV-2 variants. This table comes from immunoSEQ multiplex PCR, and its TCRdb copy is limited to in-frame clones, with some not included. The table records roughly 700,000 clones, 89% of them present only once. Described treatment: some 20 received Ad26.COV2.S at low or high dose, single or two shots; roughly 5 received placebo; per-sample allocation not given. Day 63 following the first vaccine or placebo injection was when the samples were taken. Per germline, CDR1 KGHSH and CDR2 LQKENI. The CDR3 has 13 residues. The V gene lost 6 bases and the J gene lost 2 bases, with 10 bases spanning the gap.

This sequence originates from a person aged 18-65 years who received the Ad26.COV2.S COVID-19 vaccine or a placebo. J is TRBJ2-5 and V is TRBV18; D is perhaps TRBD2 (6 bases). Source: peripheral blood, taken in a trial of Ad26.COV2.S vaccine versus placebo. The CDR3 sequence: CASSRGLQETQYF. The CDR3, as DNA: TGTGCCAGCTCGCGGGGACTTCAAGAGACCCAGTACTTC.